The 14 T cell receptor beta chains reported below all come from one sample, sequenced in a study of breast tumors, draining lymph nodes, adjacent tissues. TCRdb redid the calling of the multiplex PCR reads with MiXCR, one entry per CDR3 protein. The sample lists 150,000 to 200,000 distinct CDR3 sequences, about 33% seen once, with about 4.1% in the top ten. Breast cancer patients provided tissue from their axillary draining lymph nodes. Sequenced: axillary lymph node tissue. The source of these receptors is a female donor with breast cancer. Some clones in this sample may be carry-over from other donors' samples.

This clonotype was seen repeatedly, ten times or more. J is TRBJ2-3 and V is TRBV24-1; TRBD2 might be the D (6 bases). The ends were cut back, 1 base at V and 5 bases at J, with 18 bases in the middle. The CDR3 covers 17 residues. Germline values: CDR1 KGHDR, CDR2 SFDVKD. This CDR3 reads CATSDLSSGTGGDTQYF. The CDR3 nucleotides read TGTGCCACCAGTGATTTATCAAGCGGAACCGGGGGAGATACGCAGTATTTT.

The genes are TRBV20-1 and TRBJ2-2, with 12 bases that match TRBD2. The germline gives CDR1 DFQATT, CDR2 SNEGSKA (reference sequence). The CDR3 is made up of 14 amino acids. Germline trimming cut 7 bases from V and 4 bases from J; bases unmatched to any gene: 4. The CDR3 region is CSGTSGIGTGELFF. In nucleotides, the CDR3 is TGCAGTGGGACTAGCGGGATTGGCACCGGGGAGCTGTTTTTT.

This clonotype was counted many times. This rearrangement joins TRBV18 to TRBJ2-5; D is undetermined. The germline V gene has CDR1 KGHSH and CDR2 LQKENI. This CDR3 has 12 amino acids. V lost 3 bases and J 0 bases, leaving 2 bases between the germline ends. The CDR3 region is CASSPYQETQYF. The DNA for the CDR3 is TGTGCCAGCTCACCCTACCAAGAGACCCAGTACTTC.

The V gene is TRBV5-8, the J gene TRBJ1-4, with D perhaps TRBD1 (5 bases). V lost 1 base to trimming and J lost 5 bases, with 15 bases between them. There are 16 residues in the CDR3. Germline V CDR1 and CDR2: SGHTS, YDEGEE. CDR3 amino acids: CASSLPGAVANEKLFF. CDR3 nucleotides: TGTGCCAGCAGCTTGCCCGGGGCTGTGGCGAATGAAAAACTGTTTTTT.

The sample holds many counts of this clonotype. The CDR3 DNA reads as TGTGCCACCAGGACTAGCTCCTACGAGCAGTACTTC. This gives the protein CATRTSSYEQYF. The rearrangement links TRBV6-2 or TRBV6-3 to TRBJ2-7; 7 nucleotides line up with TRBD2. This CDR3 has 12 residues. Germline CDR1 reads MNHEY; CDR2 reads SVGEGT. Germline trimming cut 10 bases from V and 0 bases from J; bases unmatched to any gene: 3.

This clonotype was picked up many times. The V and J genes are TRBV3-1 and TRBJ2-7; 7 bases are shared with TRBD1. V was clipped by 6 bases and J by 6 bases; unmatched bases: 2. Germline values: CDR1 LGHDT, CDR2 YNNKEL (reference sequence). The CDR3 covers 11 residues. CDR3 loop: CASRRQGEQYF. The CDR3 coding sequence is TGTGCCAGCAGAAGACAGGGCGAGCAGTACTTC.

This clonotype was seen repeatedly, ten times or more. This chain uses TRBV7-6 with TRBJ2-7; D may be TRBD2 (5 bases). V lost 5 bases and J 5 bases, leaving 13 bases between the germline ends. Per the germline V gene, CDR1 is SGHVS and CDR2 is FNYEAQ. The CDR3 loop spans 13 amino acids. This CDR3 is CASSPLGVHEQYF. CDR3 DNA: TGTGCCAGCAGCCCCCTCGGGGTCCACGAGCAGTACTTC.

Details on this clonotype: Compared with germline, one end of the junction differs, possibly owing to a read error. This chain links TRBV6-5 with TRBJ1-3; the D is unclear. The CDR3 sequence is 17 residues long. Germline V CDR1 and CDR2: MNHEY, SVGAGI. CDR3 DNA: TGTGCCAGCAGTCACTCGACCGGCCTGGGATCTGGAAACACCATATATTTT. Its protein is CASSHSTGLGSGNTIYF.

This clonotype was seen at least ten times. The chain recombines TRBV19 with TRBJ2-7; possibly TRBD2 for D (5 bases). Trimming cost V 1 base and J 5 bases, with 18 bases left between them. The CDR3 covers 16 residues. CDR1 and CDR2 from the germline V gene are LNHDA and SQIVND (reference sequence). The CDR3 DNA follows: TGTGCCAGTAGTATAGGAGGGTCGGGGATAGTCCACGAGCAGTACTTC. This gives the protein CASSIGGSGIVHEQYF.

The V call is TRBV11-3, the J call TRBJ1-5; tentative D call: TRBD1 (6 bases). V was trimmed by 5 bases and J by 13 bases, leaving 12 bases between them. Germline V lookup: CDR1 SGHNT, CDR2 YENEEA. The length of the CDR3 is 11 residues. CDR3 sequence reads: CASSERDTQHF. In nucleotides, the CDR3 is TGTGCCAGCAGCGAGCGGGACACTCAGCATTTT.

CDR3 in amino acids: CASSILEGGRTEAFF. Here the CDR3 DNA reads TGTGCCAGTAGTATACTGGAGGGTGGGAGGACTGAAGCTTTCTTT. V and J are TRBV19 and TRBJ1-1; D gene unclear. This CDR3 contains 15 residues. Germline loops: CDR1 LNHDA, CDR2 SQIVND (reference sequence). V was cut by 2 bases and J by 5 bases, with 15 bases left in between.

This clonotype was seen ten or more times. The J gene is TRBJ1-4, the V gene TRBV28, with 7 bases identical to TRBD1. Germline V CDR1 and CDR2: MDHEN, SYDVKM. The CDR3 spans 15 residues. V shed 5 bases and J 4 bases; nucleotides not matched to a gene: 7. The CDR3 sequence: CASSTLGTVNEKLFF. CDR3 DNA sequence: TGTGCCAGCAGTACCCTCGGGACAGTTAATGAAAAACTGTTTTTT. The entire variable domain, with the rest obtained from reference TRBV28 and TRBJ1-4, is as follows: DVKVTQSSRYLVKRTGEKVFLECVQDMDHENMFWYRQDPGLGLRLIYFSYDVKMKEKGDIPEGYSVSREKKERFSLILESASTNQTSMYLCASSTLGTVNEKLFFGSGTQLSVL.

Notes on this clonotype: Likely a read error: the CDR3 ends without its conserved phenylalanine or tryptophan. The gene calls are TRBV5-6 and TRBJ2-7, with a tentative D call TRBD2 (6 bases). CDR1 and CDR2 (germline): SGHDT, YYEEEE. The length of the CDR3 is 15 residues. Trimming took 4 bases from V and 4 from J, leaving 18 bases between them. Here the CDR3 reads CASSRLGPSVYEQYL. The CDR3 coding sequence is TGTGCCAGCAGCCGACTAGGACCGAGTGTGTACGAGCAGTACCTC.

This clonotype was detected once. V gene TRBV11-3 combines with J gene TRBJ1-1, with no clear D. The V gene lost 4 bases and the J gene lost 2 bases, with 5 bases spanning the gap. Germline CDR1 is SGHNT and CDR2 is YENEEA. The CDR3 length is 12 residues. CDR3 in amino acids: CASSSPNTEAFF. The CDR3 nucleotides read TGTGCCAGCAGCTCCCCTAACACTGAAGCTTTCTTT.